One and the same sample provided the 18 T cell receptor beta chains below, sequenced in a study of regulatory T cells in long-lasting Graves disease. Time point in this sample: persistent/refractory GD, antithyroid drugs over 5 years with positive TRAb. PBMC RNA was the source of the TCR library. Arm-PCR with iRepertoire HTBI primers amplified the CDR3 regions for these TCR beta libraries. Each CDR3 protein is one row after TCRdb ran MiXCR on the multiplex PCR reads. The repertoire consists of about 470,000 distinct CDR3 sequences, with around 21% occurring once and the leading ten covering approximately 7.8%. This specimen consisted of peripheral blood mononuclear cells (PBMCs), obtained when the disease was refractory, from a patient treated with antithyroid drugs. The receptors were sampled from a female donor with Graves disease.

At least ten counts were recorded for this clonotype. The CDR3 DNA reads as TGCAGTGTCAGGGGACAGACTTTCTACGAGCAGTACTTC. Its protein is CSVRGQTFYEQYF. The chain combines TRBV20-1 with TRBJ2-7; the match to TRBD1 covers 7 bases. This CDR3 has 13 amino acids. Trimming at V came to 7 bases and at J to 3 bases, leaving 9 bases not matched to a gene. Per the germline V gene, CDR1 is DFQATT and CDR2 is SNEGSKA (reference sequence).

This clonotype was found many times. The chain is built from TRBV20-1 and TRBJ2-7; 8 positions match TRBD1. The V gene end was trimmed by 4 bases and the J gene end by 4 bases; junction bases not matched to a gene: 6. The CDR3 runs to 13 residues. The V gene's germline CDR1 is DFQATT and CDR2 SNEGSKA (reference sequence). Written as DNA, the CDR3 is TGCAGTGCTACCGGGACAGGCCTTTACGAGCAGTACTTC. Translation gives CSATGTGLYEQYF.

This chain links TRBV10-3 with TRBJ2-1; D is ambiguous. The V and J ends lost 0 bases and 1 base respectively, with 4 bases between them. The germline V gene encodes CDR1 ENHRY and CDR2 SYGVKD. CDR3 length: 14 residues. The CDR3 loop is CAISESSSYNEQFF. CDR3 bases: TGTGCCATCAGTGAGTCAAGTTCCTACAATGAGCAGTTCTTC.

This clonotype has ten or more counts. The rearrangement uses TRBV12-5 and TRBJ1-1; D not resolved. Trimming cost V 4 bases and J 3 bases, with 9 bases left between them. The CDR3 is 13 residues long. Germline V gene sequence: CDR1 LGHNT, CDR2 FRNRAP. The CDR3 DNA is TGTGCTAGTGGTTATGACGGTTACACTGAAGCTTTCTTT. Its translation: CASGYDGYTEAFF. The entire variable domain, with the rest obtained from reference TRBV12-5 and TRBJ1-1, is as follows: DARVTQTPRHKVTEMGQEVTMRCQPILGHNTVFWYRQTMMQGLELLAYFRNRAPLDDSGMPKDRFSAEMPDATLATLKIQPSEPRDSAVYFCASGYDGYTEAFFGQGTRLTVV.

Note on this clonotype: The likely explanation is a read error, given a far larger clone one base away. The rearrangement links TRBV7-9 to TRBJ2-2; D is uncertain. CDR3 length equals 13 residues. Germline assignment: CDR1 SEHNR and CDR2 FQNEAQ (reference sequence). The CDR3 protein is CVSSLVSTGELFF. Written as DNA, the CDR3 is TGTGTCAGCAGCTTAGTGAGCACCGGGGAGCTGTTTTTT. Full variable domain (missing parts from reference TRBV7-9 and TRBJ2-2): DTGVSQNPRHKITKRGQNVTFRCDPISEHNRLYWYRQTLGQGPEFLTYFQNEAQLEKSRLLSDRFSAERPKGSFSTLEIQRTEQGDSAMYLCVSSLVSTGELFFGEGSRLTVL.

At least ten counts were recorded for this clonotype. V gene TRBV20-1 combines with J gene TRBJ2-5; 7 bases fit TRBD2. V was pared by 1 base and J by 9 bases, with 5 bases of the junction left unmatched. This CDR3 has 12 amino acids. Germline CDR1 is DFQATT and CDR2 is SNEGSKA (reference sequence). The CDR3 spells CSARGASGAQYF. The DNA of the CDR3 is TGCAGTGCTAGAGGGGCTAGCGGAGCCCAGTACTTC.

This clonotype was detected only a few times. This chain joins TRBV6-1 and TRBJ1-5, with D unclear. The germline CDR1 and CDR2 sequences are MNHNS and SASEGT. Trimming took off 6 bases at V and 3 bases at J, with 18 bases between the two ends. The CDR3 has 16 residues. The CDR3 DNA is TGTGCCAGCAGCCAATACCGGGAGCCCAACAATCAGCCCCAGCATTTT. Protein sequence: CASSQYREPNNQPQHF.

This clonotype was observed many times. V gene TRBV28 combines with J gene TRBJ1-2; D gene unclear. There are 14 residues in the CDR3. From germline, CDR1 is MDHEN and CDR2 SYDVKM. Trimming stripped 1 base from V and 8 bases from J, with 14 bases between. CDR3 in amino acids: CASSLLGRHAGYTF. CDR3 nucleotide sequence: TGTGCCAGCAGTTTATTAGGCAGGCACGCGGGCTACACCTTC.

The chain employs TRBV28 and TRBJ1-4; 9 positions agree with TRBD1. The CDR3 covers 15 residues. CDR1 and CDR2 from the germline V gene are MDHEN and SYDVKM. Germline trimming cut 5 bases from V and 4 bases from J; bases unmatched to any gene: 5. This CDR3 reads CASSPQGAGNEKLFF. CDR3 nucleotides: TGTGCCAGCAGTCCACAGGGGGCGGGTAATGAAAAACTGTTTTTT.

This sequence joins TRBV30 and TRBJ1-6; no clear D. The CDR3 has 12 residues. Trimming shortened V by 3 bases and J by 8 bases, and 8 bases separated the two germline ends. CDR1 is GTSNPN and CDR2 is SVGIG in the germline V gene (reference sequence). The DNA for the CDR3 is TGTGCCTGGAGGCACATAGATTCACCCCTCCACTTT. Protein: CAWRHIDSPLHF.

The table lists this clonotype with many counts. This chain connects TRBV6-8 to TRBJ2-7, with TRBD1 as a possible D gene (6 bases). The CDR3 contains 14 residues. CDR1 and CDR2 (germline): MNHGY, SAAAGT. The V end was cut by 5 bases, the J end by 3 bases, with 14 bases between. The CDR3 nucleotides read TGTGCCAGCAGTAAGCGGACAGCGGACTACGAGCAGTACTTC. This gives the protein CASSKRTADYEQYF.

This rearrangement joins TRBV6-2 or TRBV6-3 to TRBJ1-2; 9 nucleotides agree with TRBD1. The germline CDR1 and CDR2 sequences are MNHEY and SVGEGT. The J segment lost 2 bases and the V segment lost 8 bases, leaving 6 bases of the junction unmatched. The CDR3 is 14 amino acids. The CDR3 sequence is CASVRDRVNYGYTF. The CDR3 coding sequence is TGTGCCAGCGTCCGGGACAGGGTCAACTATGGCTACACCTTC.

This clonotype was seen at least ten times. The chain recombines TRBV7-2 with TRBJ2-2; 9 bases agree with TRBD2. Germline lookup yields CDR1 SGHTA and CDR2 FQGNSA. With 5 bases clipped from V and 5 bases from J, the junction kept 12 bases outside the gene matches. CDR3 size: 17 residues. The CDR3 coding sequence is TGTGCCAGCAGCGACAGACGCGGGAGGGCCGGAACCGGGGAGCTGTTTTTT. Translated: CASSDRRGRAGTGELFF. The whole variable domain, filled in from reference TRBV7-2 and TRBJ2-2, reads GAGVSQSPSNKVTEKGKDVELRCDPISGHTALYWYRQSLGQGLEFLIYFQGNSAPDKSGLPSDRFSAERTGGSVSTLTIQRTQQEDSAVYLCASSDRRGRAGTGELFFGEGSRLTVL.

Ten or more counts support this clonotype. J is TRBJ1-1 and V is TRBV6-5; the D is unclear. V was cut by 0 bases and J by 1 base, with 6 bases left in between. Looked up from germline, CDR1 is MNHEY and CDR2 is SVGAGI. CDR3 length equals 14 residues. CDR3 nucleotide sequence: TGTGCCAGCAGTTACTCCCGACAGAACACTGAAGCTTTCTTT. Encoded protein: CASSYSRQNTEAFF.

In its sample, this clonotype was seen a few times. The rearrangement joins TRBV11-2 to TRBJ2-7; TRBD2 matches at 7 bases. Per germline, CDR1 SGHAT and CDR2 FQNNGV. The trim removed 4 bases at V and 4 bases at J, leaving 7 bases unmatched. The CDR3 extends over 14 amino acids. The CDR3 protein is CASSSFSGLYEQYF. CDR3 coding DNA: TGTGCCAGCAGCTCCTTTAGCGGGTTATACGAGCAGTACTTC.

Points on this clonotype: A read error may account for a junction end that differs from germline. V is TRBV7-2 and J is TRBJ1-4; D is unresolved. Germline V CDR1 and CDR2: SGHTA, FQGNSA. This CDR3 spans 13 amino acids. The CDR3 DNA follows: TGTGCCAGCAGCTCCCCCTCGATGGAAAAACCGTTTTTT. As protein: CASSSPSMEKPFF.

This clonotype was observed many times. The chain is built from TRBV3-1 and TRBJ2-5, with 9 bases identical to TRBD2. This CDR3 has 16 residues. The germline gives CDR1 LGHDT, CDR2 YNNKEL (reference sequence). J lost 1 base, V lost 2 bases, and 5 bases had no gene match. CDR3 loop: CASSQLREGPQETQYF. The CDR3 nucleotides are TGTGCCAGCAGCCAATTGCGGGAGGGGCCCCAAGAGACCCAGTACTTC.

Ten or more counts support this clonotype. CDR3 coding DNA: TGTGCCAGCAGCTTGGACCCCTGGGGGTACGAGCAGTACTTC. It specifies CASSLDPWGYEQYF. V is TRBV11-2 and J is TRBJ2-7; the D gene could be TRBD1 or TRBD2 (5 bases each). The CDR3 length is 14 residues. Germline V gene sequence: CDR1 SGHAT, CDR2 FQNNGV. The V gene lost 3 bases and the J gene lost 4 bases, with 13 bases spanning the gap.